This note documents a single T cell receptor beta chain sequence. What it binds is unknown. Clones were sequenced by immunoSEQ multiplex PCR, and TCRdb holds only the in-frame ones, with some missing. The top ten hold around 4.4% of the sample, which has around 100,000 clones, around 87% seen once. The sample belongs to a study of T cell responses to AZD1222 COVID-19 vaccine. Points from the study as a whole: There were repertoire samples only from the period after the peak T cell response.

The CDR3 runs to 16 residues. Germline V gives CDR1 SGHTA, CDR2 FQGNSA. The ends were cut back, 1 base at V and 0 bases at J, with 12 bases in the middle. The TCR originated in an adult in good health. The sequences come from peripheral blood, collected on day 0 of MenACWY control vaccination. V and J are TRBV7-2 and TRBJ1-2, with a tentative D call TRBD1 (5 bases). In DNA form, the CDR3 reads TGTGCCAGCAGCTTAGAAGGGGCTAGAGCTAACTATGGCTACACCTTC. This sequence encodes CASSLEGARANYGYTF. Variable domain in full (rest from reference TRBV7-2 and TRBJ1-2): GAGVSQSPSNKVTEKGKDVELRCDPISGHTALYWYRQSLGQGLEFLIYFQGNSAPDKSGLPSDRFSAERTGGSVSTLTIQRTQQEDSAVYLCASSLEGARANYGYTFGSGTRLTVV.